The T cell receptor (beta chain) described here comes from a study of CD8 T cells in Susac syndrome. About this clonotype itself: What it binds is not known.

Treatment-naive patients with stable or active relapsing-remitting disease were the multiple sclerosis controls. RNA was extracted with the RNeasy kit, and a quantity of about 0.45 to 1 ug was reverse transcribed using random hexamers. Amplification of TCR beta CDR3 used immunoSEQ multiplex PCR across 54 Vbeta and 13 Jbeta. TCRdb reprocessed the immunoSEQ multiplex PCR reads with MiXCR, giving one entry per CDR3 protein. The table includes approximately 180,000 distinct CDR3 sequences, 95% detected once. Study results and caveats: In its TCR sequencing and HLA analysis, the study acknowledged that the number of individuals was relatively small.

Germline values: CDR1 MNHEY, CDR2 SMNVEV (reference sequence). The CDR3 loop spans 14 amino acids. The V end was cut by 5 bases, the J end by 4 bases, with 12 bases between. The clonotype comes from a human donor with multiple sclerosis. The specimen sequenced was CD4+ T cells from PBMCs. This rearrangement joins TRBV27 to TRBJ1-5; D possibly corresponds to TRBD1 (6 bases). The CDR3 bases are TGTGCCAGCAGTACCCACAGGGTTAATCAGCCCCAGCATTTT. It encodes CASSTHRVNQPQHF.